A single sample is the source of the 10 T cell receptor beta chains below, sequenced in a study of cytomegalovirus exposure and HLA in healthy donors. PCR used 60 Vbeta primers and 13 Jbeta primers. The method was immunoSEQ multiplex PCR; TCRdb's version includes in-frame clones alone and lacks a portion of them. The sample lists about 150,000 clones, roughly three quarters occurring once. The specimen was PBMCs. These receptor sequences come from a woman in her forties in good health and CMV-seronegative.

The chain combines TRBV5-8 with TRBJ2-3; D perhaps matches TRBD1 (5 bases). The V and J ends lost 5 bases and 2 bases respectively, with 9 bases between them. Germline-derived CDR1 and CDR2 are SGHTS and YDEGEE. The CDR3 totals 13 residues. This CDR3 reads CASRLQATDTQYF. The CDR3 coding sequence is TGTGCCAGCAGGTTACAGGCCACAGATACGCAGTATTTT. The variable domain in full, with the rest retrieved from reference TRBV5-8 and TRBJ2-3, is EAGVTQSPTHLIKTRGQQATLRCSPISGHTSVYWYQQALGLGLQFLLWYDEGEERNRGNFPPRFSGRQFPNYSSELNVNALELEDSALYLCASRLQATDTQYFGPGTRLTVL.

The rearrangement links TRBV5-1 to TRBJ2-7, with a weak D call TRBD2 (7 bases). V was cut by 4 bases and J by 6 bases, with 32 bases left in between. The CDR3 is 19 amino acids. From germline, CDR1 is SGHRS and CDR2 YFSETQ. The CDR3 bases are TGCGCCAGCAGCGGGTTTACAGGGAGGGCGGGAGTGGTTTCAGGCGAGCAGTACTTC. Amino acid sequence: CASSGFTGRAGVVSGEQYF.

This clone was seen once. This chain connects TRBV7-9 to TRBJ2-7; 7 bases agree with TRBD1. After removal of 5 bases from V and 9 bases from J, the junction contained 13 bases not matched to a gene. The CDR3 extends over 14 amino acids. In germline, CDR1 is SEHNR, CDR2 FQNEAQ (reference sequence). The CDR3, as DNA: TGTGCCAGCAGCCAGGGGGAAACTATCGGGCGGCAGTACTTC. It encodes CASSQGETIGRQYF.

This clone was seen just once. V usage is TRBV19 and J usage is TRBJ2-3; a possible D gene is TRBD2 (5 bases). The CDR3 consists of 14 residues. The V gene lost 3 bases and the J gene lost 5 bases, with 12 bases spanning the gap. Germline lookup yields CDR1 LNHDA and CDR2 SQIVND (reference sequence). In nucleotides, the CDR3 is TGTGCCAGTAGTATTACGGAGGCGGGAGATACGCAGTATTTT. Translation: CASSITEAGDTQYF.

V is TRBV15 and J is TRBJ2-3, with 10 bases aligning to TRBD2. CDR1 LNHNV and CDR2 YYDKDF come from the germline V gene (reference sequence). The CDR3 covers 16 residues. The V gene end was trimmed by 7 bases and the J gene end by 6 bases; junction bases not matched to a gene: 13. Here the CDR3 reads CATTPGGAGGLDTQYF. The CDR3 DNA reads TGTGCCACCACCCCAGGGGGAGCGGGGGGGCTGGATACGCAGTATTTT. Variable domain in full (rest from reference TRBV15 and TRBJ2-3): DAMVIQNPRYQVTQFGKPVTLSCSQTLNHNVMYWYQQKSSQAPKLLFHYYDKDFNNEADTPDNFQSRRPNTSFCFLDIRSPGLGDTAMYLCATTPGGAGGLDTQYFGPGTRLTVL.

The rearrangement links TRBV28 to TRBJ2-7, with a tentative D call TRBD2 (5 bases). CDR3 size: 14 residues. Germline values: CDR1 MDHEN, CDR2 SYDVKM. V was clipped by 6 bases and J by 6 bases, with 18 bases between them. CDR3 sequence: CASSPTDVRGEQYF. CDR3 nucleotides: TGTGCCAGCAGCCCGACCGATGTCCGGGGCGAGCAGTACTTC.

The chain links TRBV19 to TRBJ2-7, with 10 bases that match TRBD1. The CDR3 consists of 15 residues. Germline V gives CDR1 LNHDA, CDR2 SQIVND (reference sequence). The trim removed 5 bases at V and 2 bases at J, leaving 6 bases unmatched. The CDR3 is CASSHVGTGAYEQYF. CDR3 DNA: TGTGCCAGTAGTCATGTCGGGACAGGGGCCTACGAGCAGTACTTC.

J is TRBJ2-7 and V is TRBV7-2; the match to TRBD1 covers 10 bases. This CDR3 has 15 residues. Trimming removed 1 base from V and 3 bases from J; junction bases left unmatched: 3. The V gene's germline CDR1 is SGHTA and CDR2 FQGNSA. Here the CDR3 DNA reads TGTGCCAGCAGCTTAGGAGGGACAGGGGACTACGAGCAGTACTTC. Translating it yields CASSLGGTGDYEQYF.

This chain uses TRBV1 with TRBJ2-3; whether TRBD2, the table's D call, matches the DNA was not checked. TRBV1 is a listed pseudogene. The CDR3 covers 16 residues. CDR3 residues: CTSSQRLAGDADTQYF. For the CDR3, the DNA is TGCACCAGCAGCCAACGACTAGCGGGAGACGCAGATACGCAGTATTTT.

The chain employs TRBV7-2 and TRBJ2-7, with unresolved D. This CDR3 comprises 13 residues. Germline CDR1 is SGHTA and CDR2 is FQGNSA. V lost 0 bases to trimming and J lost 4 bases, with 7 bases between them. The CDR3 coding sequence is TGTGCCAGCAGCTTAGCGCGGCAATACGAGCAGTACTTC. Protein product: CASSLARQYEQYF.